These 26 T cell receptor beta chains share one sample of origin, sequenced in a study of blood T cells in healthy people across ages (dated by TCRdb to about 2015). The library was made by 5' RACE. Sequencing relied on an Illumina HiSeq 2500. A second PCR of roughly 7 to 11 cycles was run with a J-beta primer mix and a sample-barcoded 5' primer. Using fastp at Q25 and MiXCR, TCRdb reprocessed the public reads and kept productive beta chains. Identical CDR3 proteins give one entry, which carries the most common genes and DNA. The sample table lists about 970,000 distinct CDR3 sequences, 51% of them with a count of one. 20% to 25% of the sample is held by the ten biggest clonotypes. Sequenced: blood. These receptors were obtained from a woman aged 55-70 years in good health.

This chain uses TRBV3-1 with TRBJ2-7; D uncertain. The CDR3 has 14 amino acids. V dropped 2 bases and J dropped 2 bases, with 10 bases sitting between them. Germline assignment: CDR1 LGHDT and CDR2 YNNKEL (reference sequence). The CDR3 spells CASSQSVGTYEQYF. The CDR3 nucleotides read TGTGCCAGCAGCCAATCCGTGGGAACCTACGAGCAGTACTTC.

This clonotype was seen a handful of times. The chain uses TRBV7-9 and TRBJ1-2; D is possibly TRBD1 (5 bases). The CDR3 has 13 residues. V lost 5 bases, J lost 4 bases, and 11 bases lay in between. CDR1 and CDR2 (germline): SEHNR, FQNEAQ (reference sequence). The CDR3 loop reads CASSLPDIYGYTF. CDR3 bases: TGTGCCAGCAGCCTCCCGGACATCTATGGCTACACCTTC.

This clonotype showed up just a few times. The chain joins TRBV4-1 to TRBJ1-4; tentative D call: TRBD1 (6 bases). The germline V and J ends were trimmed by 0 bases and 6 bases, with 23 bases remaining between them. The length of the CDR3 is 19 residues. Looked up from germline, CDR1 is MGHRA and CDR2 is YSYEKL. The CDR3 loop reads CASSQDKPRYRAKYEKLFF. The CDR3 DNA is TGCGCCAGCAGCCAAGATAAACCGAGGTACAGGGCGAAATATGAAAAACTGTTTTTT.

This clonotype was counted only a few times. The V and J genes are TRBV11-2 and TRBJ2-5, with 8 bases that match TRBD1. The end of the DNA fits TRBJ2-7 better, so the J call may be wrong. The CDR3 loop spans 17 amino acids. Per the germline V gene, CDR1 is SGHAT and CDR2 is FQNNGV. This chain's CDR3 is CASSTARSDRGLYEQYF. The CDR3 DNA reads as TGTGCCAGCTCAACCGCAAGGAGCGACAGGGGCCTCTACGAGCAGTACTTC.

The chain is built from TRBV12-3 or TRBV12-4 and TRBJ2-1; TRBD1 agrees at 10 bases. This CDR3 is built from 17 residues. The V and J ends lost 1 base and 4 bases, in that order; junction bases with no gene match: 7. The CDR3 nucleotides are TGTGCCAGCAGTTTAGTGAGGGGACAGGGGTTATACAATGAGCAGTTCTTC. As protein: CASSLVRGQGLYNEQFF.

The chain is built from TRBV7-3 and TRBJ2-7; TRBD2 is a possible D gene (5 bases). The V end lost 4 bases, the J end lost 4 bases, and 17 bases lay between the germline ends. Per the germline V gene, CDR1 is SGHTA and CDR2 is FQGTGA. The CDR3 is 15 amino acids. The CDR3 sequence: CASSSPPSGIYEQYF. The DNA for the CDR3 is TGTGCCAGCAGCTCACCCCCTTCGGGGATTTACGAGCAGTACTTC. Based on the CDR3 plus reference TRBV7-3 and TRBJ2-7, the full variable domain is GAGVSQTPSNKVTEKGKYVELRCDPISGHTALYWYRQSLGQGPEFLIYFQGTGAADDSGLPNDRFFAVRPEGSVSTLKIQRTERGDSAVYLCASSSPPSGIYEQYFGPGTRLTVT.

Only a few counts were recorded for this clonotype. The chain joins TRBV28 to TRBJ2-5; TRBD1 matches 9 bases. J gave up 5 bases and V 2 bases, and 6 bases lay outside the gene matches. Germline values: CDR1 MDHEN, CDR2 SYDVKM. CDR3 length equals 15 residues. DNA of the CDR3: TGTGCCAGCAGTTTACCGGGACAGGGAAGGGAGACCCAGTACTTC. Amino acids: CASSLPGQGRETQYF.

Only a few counts were recorded for this clonotype. This sequence joins TRBV3-1 and TRBJ1-2; perhaps TRBD1 as D (5 bases). The CDR3 spans 15 residues. Per the germline V gene, CDR1 is LGHDT and CDR2 is YNNKEL (reference sequence). V was cut by 4 bases and J by 5 bases, with 17 bases left in between. In nucleotides, the CDR3 is TGTGCCAGCAGCCCTTTCCAGCCCCCAGGGTATGGCTACACCTTC. Residues: CASSPFQPPGYGYTF.

The V gene is TRBV12-3 or TRBV12-4, the J gene TRBJ2-5, with 12 bases lining up with TRBD2. V trimming: 1 base; J trimming: 4 bases; junction bases outside the gene matches: 13. The CDR3 is 19 residues long. DNA of the CDR3: TGTGCCAGCAGTTTAGATCAATACCTAGCGGGAGGGCCGGGAGAGACCCAGTACTTC. This codes for CASSLDQYLAGGPGETQYF.

V usage is TRBV12-3 or TRBV12-4 and J usage is TRBJ1-2; perhaps TRBD1 as D (5 bases). The CDR3 length is 14 residues. V was clipped by 6 bases and J by 4 bases, with 15 bases between them. The CDR3 region has the DNA TGTGCCAGCAGCTCGGCAGGGTCGAGCTATGGCTACACCTTC. This sequence encodes CASSSAGSSYGYTF.

This chain connects TRBV3-1 to TRBJ1-1; D is ambiguous. Germline V CDR1 and CDR2: LGHDT, YNNKEL (reference sequence). CDR3 length: 15 amino acids. V dropped 5 bases and J dropped 1 base, with 14 bases sitting between them. The CDR3 DNA reads as TGTGCCAGCAGCGCACCAAGCTTTGGGAACACTGAAGCTTTCTTT. It encodes CASSAPSFGNTEAFF.

The genes are TRBV10-2 and TRBJ2-7; 12 nucleotides line up with TRBD2. The CDR3 sequence is 17 residues long. V trimming: 2 bases; J trimming: 10 bases; junction bases outside the gene matches: 15. Germline loops: CDR1 WSHSY, CDR2 SAAADI. CDR3 amino acids: CASSERLAGALASTQYF. Here the CDR3 DNA reads TGCGCCAGCAGTGAGAGACTAGCGGGAGCCCTAGCAAGCACCCAGTACTTC.

For the CDR3, the DNA is TGCAGTGCTCCCGTAGCGGGAGCCGTTTGGAATGAGCAGTTCTTC. This translates into CSAPVAGAVWNEQFF. The rearrangement joins TRBV20-1 to TRBJ2-1; TRBD2 matches at 9 bases. After removal of 5 bases from V and 7 bases from J, the junction contained 12 bases not matched to a gene. The germline V gene encodes CDR1 DFQATT and CDR2 SNEGSKA (reference sequence). CDR3 length equals 15 residues.

This rearrangement joins TRBV20-1 to TRBJ2-1; D gene ambiguous. V lost 8 bases, J lost 8 bases, and 22 bases lay in between. The germline V gene has CDR1 DFQATT and CDR2 SNEGSKA (reference sequence). The CDR3 runs 14 residues. The CDR3 reads CSRLSYYPSDEQFF. The CDR3 nucleotides are TGCAGTCGTCTCTCCTACTATCCATCCGATGAGCAGTTCTTC.

The chain joins TRBV20-1 to TRBJ2-5, with D perhaps being TRBD1 or TRBD2 (5 bases each). With 5 bases removed from V and 11 bases from J, the gap between germline ends came to 30 bases. CDR1 is DFQATT, CDR2 SNEGSKA, per germline (reference sequence). This CDR3 has 16 amino acids. This chain's CDR3 is CSAPPRTGAHHNEQYF. The CDR3 DNA follows: TGCAGTGCTCCCCCTCGGACTGGGGCGCACCACAATGAGCAGTACTTC.

The chain has TRBV7-9 and TRBJ2-2, with 9 bases lining up with TRBD1. J gave up 3 bases and V 5 bases, and 7 bases lay outside the gene matches. Germline-derived CDR1 and CDR2 are SEHNR and FQNEAQ (reference sequence). This CDR3 has 16 amino acids. The CDR3 DNA follows: TGTGCCAGCAGCGCCGGGACAGGGTTTTACACCGGGGAGCTGTTTTTT. This encodes CASSAGTGFYTGELFF.

Comment on this clonotype: This may arise from a read error, as a much more abundant clone is one base away. The rearrangement links TRBV27 to TRBJ2-5; the match to TRBD2 covers 7 bases. This CDR3 region has 13 residues. J gave up 2 bases and V 5 bases, and 2 bases lay outside the gene matches. Per the germline V gene, CDR1 is MNHEY and CDR2 is SMNVEV (reference sequence). CDR3 coding DNA: TGTGCCAGCAGTGGGGAGGGGCAAGAGACCCAGTACTTC. Translated: CASSGEGQETQYF.

This clonotype was seen only a few times. This chain links TRBV6-5 with TRBJ1-6; possibly TRBD1 for D (6 bases). CDR1 is MNHEY, CDR2 SVGAGI, per germline. V lost 7 bases, J lost 8 bases, and 18 bases lay in between. This CDR3 has 15 amino acids. The CDR3: CASTRGTSDHSPLHF. DNA for the CDR3: TGTGCCAGCACCCGAGGGACATCCGACCATTCACCCCTCCACTTT.

The CDR3 DNA is TGTGCCACGGGGACAGGGAACACGGCCGACGAGCAGTACTTC. It is translated as CATGTGNTADEQYF. The chain couples TRBV15 to TRBJ2-7; 9 nucleotides agree with TRBD1. The CDR3 runs 14 residues. CDR1 LNHNV and CDR2 YYDKDF come from the germline V gene (reference sequence). With V trimmed by 9 bases and J by 5 bases, 11 bases remained unmatched.

CDR3 region: CATRTLRDRVSWEQFF. DNA for the CDR3: TGTGCCACCAGGACCCTTCGGGACAGGGTTTCATGGGAGCAGTTCTTC. The chain has TRBV24-1 and TRBJ2-1; 9 bases fit TRBD1. The junction had 16 bases not matched to a gene; V was cut back by 7 bases and J by 10 bases. CDR1 is KGHDR, CDR2 SFDVKD, per germline. This CDR3 contains 16 residues.

The rearrangement uses TRBV20-1 and TRBJ2-4; TRBD1 agrees at 10 bases. The J segment lost 8 bases and the V segment lost 6 bases, leaving 13 bases of the junction unmatched. The CDR3 sequence is 15 residues long. CDR1 DFQATT and CDR2 SNEGSKA come from the germline V gene (reference sequence). The CDR3 DNA follows: TGCAGTGCACGTCAGACAGGGGGCCGTGAAGACATTCAGTACTTC. Translated: CSARQTGGREDIQYF.

This rearrangement joins TRBV28 to TRBJ2-3; 8 nucleotides align to TRBD2. The V segment lost 4 bases and the J segment 2 bases; nucleotides outside the gene matches: 8. Germline V CDR1 and CDR2: MDHEN, SYDVKM. The CDR3 length is 16 residues. The CDR3 DNA is TGTGCCAGCAGTTCCCTTATAGCGGGAAACACAGATACGCAGTATTTT. It is translated as CASSSLIAGNTDTQYF.

The gene calls are TRBV2 and TRBJ2-5; D remains unclear. The J call may be mistaken, given a closer DNA end match to TRBJ2-7. Germline V gene sequence: CDR1 SNHLY, CDR2 FYNNEI. CDR3 length: 14 amino acids. The CDR3 DNA reads as TGTGCCAGCAGTGAACCCCGCATGCTACTCGAGCAGTACTTC. It translates to CASSEPRMLLEQYF.

This clonotype was detected only a few times. This chain links TRBV20-1 with TRBJ2-7; 11 bases map to TRBD1. Per the germline V gene, CDR1 is DFQATT and CDR2 is SNEGSKA (reference sequence). The CDR3 has 16 amino acids. The CDR3 is CSARDRGVGETYEQYF. The DNA of the CDR3 is TGCAGCGCTCGGGACAGGGGGGTTGGAGAAACCTACGAGCAGTACTTC.

The chain couples TRBV2 to TRBJ2-3, with 8 bases identical to TRBD2. From germline, CDR1 is SNHLY and CDR2 FYNNEI. The CDR3 is 15 amino acids. Germline trimming cut 4 bases from V and 0 bases from J; bases unmatched to any gene: 3. Here the CDR3 DNA reads TGTGCCAGCAGTGGGGCTAGCGGGAGCACAGATACGCAGTATTTT. Its protein product is CASSGASGSTDTQYF.

The V gene is TRBV24-1, the J gene TRBJ2-1, with TRBD2 matching over 9 bases. Germline V CDR1 and CDR2: KGHDR, SFDVKD. The V and J ends lost 3 bases and 6 bases, in that order; junction bases with no gene match: 5. This CDR3 contains 15 residues. CDR3 nucleotides: TGTGCCACCAGTGATCCCCGACTAGCGGTCAATGAGCAGTTCTTC. Its translation: CATSDPRLAVNEQFF.